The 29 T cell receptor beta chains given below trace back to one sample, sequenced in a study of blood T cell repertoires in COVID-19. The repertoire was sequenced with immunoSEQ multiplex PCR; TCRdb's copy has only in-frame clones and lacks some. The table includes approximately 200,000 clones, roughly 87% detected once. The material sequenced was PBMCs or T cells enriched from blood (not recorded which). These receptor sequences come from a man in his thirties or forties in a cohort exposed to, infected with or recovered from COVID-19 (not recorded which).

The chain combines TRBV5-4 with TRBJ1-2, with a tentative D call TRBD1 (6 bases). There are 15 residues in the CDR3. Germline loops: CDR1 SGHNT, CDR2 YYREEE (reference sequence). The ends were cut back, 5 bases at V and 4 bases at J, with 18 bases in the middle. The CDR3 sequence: CASSSEGVGRYGYTF. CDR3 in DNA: TGTGCCAGCAGTTCTGAGGGGGTTGGACGCTATGGCTACACCTTC.

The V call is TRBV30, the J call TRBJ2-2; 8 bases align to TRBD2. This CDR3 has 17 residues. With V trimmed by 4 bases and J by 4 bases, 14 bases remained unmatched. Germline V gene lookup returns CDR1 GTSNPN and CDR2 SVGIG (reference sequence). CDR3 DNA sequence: TGTGCCTGGATTATCAGCGGGAGTTTCCCGTCCACCGGGGAGCTGTTTTTT. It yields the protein CAWIISGSFPSTGELFF.

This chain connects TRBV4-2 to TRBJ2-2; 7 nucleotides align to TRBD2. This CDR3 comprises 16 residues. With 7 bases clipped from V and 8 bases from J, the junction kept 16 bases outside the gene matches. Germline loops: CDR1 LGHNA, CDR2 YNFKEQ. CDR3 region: CASNPDGAGDRGELFF. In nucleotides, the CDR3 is TGTGCCAGCAACCCGGATGGCGCGGGAGATAGGGGGGAGCTGTTTTTT.

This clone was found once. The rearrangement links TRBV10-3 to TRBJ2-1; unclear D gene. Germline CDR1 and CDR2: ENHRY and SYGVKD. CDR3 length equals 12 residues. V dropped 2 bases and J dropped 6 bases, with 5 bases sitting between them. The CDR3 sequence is CAISEGGNEQFF. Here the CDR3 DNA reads TGTGCCATCAGTGAGGGCGGCAATGAGCAGTTCTTC.

CDR3 sequence: CASSPGQSNEKLFF. Here the CDR3 DNA reads TGTGCCAGCAGCCCGGGACAGAGTAATGAAAAACTGTTTTTT. This chain uses TRBV5-4 with TRBJ1-4, with 7 positions matching TRBD1. Germline V lookup: CDR1 SGHNT, CDR2 YYREEE (reference sequence). The CDR3 loop spans 14 amino acids. The junction had 4 bases not matched to a gene; V was cut back by 4 bases and J by 4 bases.

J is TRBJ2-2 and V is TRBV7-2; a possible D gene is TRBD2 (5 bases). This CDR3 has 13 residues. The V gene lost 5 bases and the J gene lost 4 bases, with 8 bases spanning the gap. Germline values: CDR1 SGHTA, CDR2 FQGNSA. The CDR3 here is CASSRGGTGELFF. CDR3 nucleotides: TGTGCCAGCAGCAGAGGAGGCACCGGGGAGCTGTTTTTT. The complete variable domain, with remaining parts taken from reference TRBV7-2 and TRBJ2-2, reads GAGVSQSPSNKVTEKGKDVELRCDPISGHTALYWYRQSLGQGLEFLIYFQGNSAPDKSGLPSDRFSAERTGGSVSTLTIQRTQQEDSAVYLCASSRGGTGELFFGEGSRLTVL.

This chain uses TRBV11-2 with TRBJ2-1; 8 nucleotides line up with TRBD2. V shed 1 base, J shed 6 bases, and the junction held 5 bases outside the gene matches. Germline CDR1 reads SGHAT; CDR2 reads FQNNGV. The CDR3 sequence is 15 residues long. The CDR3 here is CASSLGSGKSNEQFF. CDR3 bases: TGTGCCAGCAGCTTAGGTAGCGGGAAATCCAATGAGCAGTTCTTC. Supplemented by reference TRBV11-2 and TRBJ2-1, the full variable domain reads EAGVAQSPRYKIIEKRQSVAFWCNPISGHATLYWYQQILGQGPKLLIQFQNNGVVDDSQLPKDRFSAERLKGVDSTLKIQPAKLEDSAVYLCASSLGSGKSNEQFFGPGTRLTVL.

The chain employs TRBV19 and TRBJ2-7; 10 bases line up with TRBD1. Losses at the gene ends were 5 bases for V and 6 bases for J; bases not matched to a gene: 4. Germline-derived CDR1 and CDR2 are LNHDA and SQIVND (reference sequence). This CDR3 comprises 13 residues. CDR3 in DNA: TGTGCCAGTAGTTTGAGGACAGGGGGCGAGCAGTACTTC. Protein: CASSLRTGGEQYF. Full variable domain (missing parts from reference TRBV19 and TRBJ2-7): DGGITQSPKYLFRKEGQNVTLSCEQNLNHDAMYWYRQDPGQGLRLIYYSQIVNDFQKGDIAEGYSVSREKKESFPLTVTSAQKNPTAFYLCASSLRTGGEQYFGPGTRLTVT.

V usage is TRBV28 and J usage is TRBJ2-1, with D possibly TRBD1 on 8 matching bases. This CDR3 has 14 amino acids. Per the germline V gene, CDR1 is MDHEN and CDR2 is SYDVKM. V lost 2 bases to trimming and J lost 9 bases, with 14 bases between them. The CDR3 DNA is TGTGCCAGCAGTTTAAGACAGGGGAGGGGTGAGCAGTTCTTC. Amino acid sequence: CASSLRQGRGEQFF.

The CDR3 region has the DNA TGTGCCAGCAGCTTGGGGGGGGGCGCTTTAGAGACCCAGTACTTC. Protein sequence: CASSLGGGALETQYF. The V gene is TRBV5-4, the J gene TRBJ2-5; D is possibly TRBD2 (7 bases). Trimming pared 0 bases from V and 4 bases from J, leaving 13 bases between. Per germline, CDR1 SGHNT and CDR2 YYREEE (reference sequence). CDR3 length: 15 amino acids. The entire variable domain, with the rest obtained from reference TRBV5-4 and TRBJ2-5, is as follows: ETGVTQSPTHLIKTRGQQVTLRCSSQSGHNTVSWYQQALGQGPQFIFQYYREEENGRGNFPPRFSGLQFPNYSSELNVNALELDDSALYLCASSLGGGALETQYFGPGTRLLVL.

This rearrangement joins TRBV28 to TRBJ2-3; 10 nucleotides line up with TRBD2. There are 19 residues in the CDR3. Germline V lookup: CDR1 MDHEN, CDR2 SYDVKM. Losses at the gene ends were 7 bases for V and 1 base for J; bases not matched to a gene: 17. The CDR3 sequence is CASTEGASGSFWGTDTQYF. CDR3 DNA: TGTGCCAGCACCGAGGGGGCTAGCGGGAGTTTTTGGGGCACAGATACGCAGTATTTT.

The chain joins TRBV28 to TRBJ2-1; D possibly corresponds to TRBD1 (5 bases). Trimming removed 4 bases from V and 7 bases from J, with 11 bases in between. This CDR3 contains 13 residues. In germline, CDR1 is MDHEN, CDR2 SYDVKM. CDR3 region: CASSYPPGNEQFF. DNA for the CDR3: TGTGCCAGCAGTTACCCCCCAGGGAATGAGCAGTTCTTC.

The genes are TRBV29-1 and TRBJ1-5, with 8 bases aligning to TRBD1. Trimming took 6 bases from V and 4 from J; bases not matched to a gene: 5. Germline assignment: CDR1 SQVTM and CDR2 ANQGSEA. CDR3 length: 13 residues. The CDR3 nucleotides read TGCAGCGTCGGACAGGGTGGGAATCAGCCCCAGCATTTT. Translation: CSVGQGGNQPQHF.

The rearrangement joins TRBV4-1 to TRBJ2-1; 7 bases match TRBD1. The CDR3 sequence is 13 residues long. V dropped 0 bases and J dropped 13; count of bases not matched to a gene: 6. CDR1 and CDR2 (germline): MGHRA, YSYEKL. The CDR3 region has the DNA TGCGCCAGCAGCCAAGAACGGGACAGCCCCCAGTTCTTC. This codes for CASSQERDSPQFF.

The CDR3 here is CASRRQGFGETQYF. CDR3 nucleotides: TGTGCCAGCAGAAGACAGGGGTTTGGGGAGACCCAGTACTTC. This sequence joins TRBV6-5 and TRBJ2-5; 8 positions agree with TRBD1. CDR1 is MNHEY, CDR2 SVGAGI, per germline. The CDR3 runs 14 residues. Trimming removed 6 bases from V and 5 bases from J; junction bases left unmatched: 8.

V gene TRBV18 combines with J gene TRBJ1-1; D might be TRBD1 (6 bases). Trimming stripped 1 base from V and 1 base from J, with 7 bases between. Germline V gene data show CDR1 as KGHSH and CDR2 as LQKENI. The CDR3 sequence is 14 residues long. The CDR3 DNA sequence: TGTGCCAGCTCACCACGACAGGAGAACACTGAAGCTTTCTTT. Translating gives CASSPRQENTEAFF.

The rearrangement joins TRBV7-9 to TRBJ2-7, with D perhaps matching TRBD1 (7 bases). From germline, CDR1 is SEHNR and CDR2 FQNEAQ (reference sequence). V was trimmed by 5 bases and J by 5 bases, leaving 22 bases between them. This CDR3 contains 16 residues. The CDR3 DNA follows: TGTGCCAGCAGCGCAACGGAGGGGGCGCGGACCCACGAGCAGTACTTC. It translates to CASSATEGARTHEQYF.

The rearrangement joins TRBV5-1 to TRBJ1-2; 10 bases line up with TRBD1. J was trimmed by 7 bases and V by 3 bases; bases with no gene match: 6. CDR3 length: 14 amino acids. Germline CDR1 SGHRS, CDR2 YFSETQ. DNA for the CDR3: TGCGCCAGCAGCTCCGGGACAGGGGATTCTGGCTACACCTTC. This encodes CASSSGTGDSGYTF.

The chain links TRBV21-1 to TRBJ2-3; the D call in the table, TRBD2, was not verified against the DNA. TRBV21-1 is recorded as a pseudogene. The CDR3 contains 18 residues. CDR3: CASSKRGSGRIGTDTQYF. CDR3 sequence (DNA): TGTGCCAGCAGCAAAAGGGGTAGCGGGAGAATTGGTACAGATACGCAGTATTTT.

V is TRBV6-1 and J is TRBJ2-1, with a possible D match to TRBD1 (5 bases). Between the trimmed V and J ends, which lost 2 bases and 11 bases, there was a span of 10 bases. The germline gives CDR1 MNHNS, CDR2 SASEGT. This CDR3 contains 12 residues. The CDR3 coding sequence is TGTGCCAGCAGTGAATCAGGGCTTAAGCAGTTCTTC. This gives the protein CASSESGLKQFF.

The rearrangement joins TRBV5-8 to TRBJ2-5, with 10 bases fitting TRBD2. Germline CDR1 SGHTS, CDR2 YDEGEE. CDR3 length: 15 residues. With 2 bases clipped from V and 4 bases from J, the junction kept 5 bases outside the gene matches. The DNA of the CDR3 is TGTGCCAGCAGCTTAGCGGGAGGGCCGCGAGAGACCCAGTACTTC. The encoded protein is CASSLAGGPRETQYF.

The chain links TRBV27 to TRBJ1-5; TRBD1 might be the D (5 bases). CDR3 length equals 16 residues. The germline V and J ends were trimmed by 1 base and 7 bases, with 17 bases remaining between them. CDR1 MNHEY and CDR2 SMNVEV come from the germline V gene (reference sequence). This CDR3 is CASSLLGVGGSQPQHF. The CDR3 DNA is TGTGCCAGCAGTTTATTAGGAGTGGGGGGGTCACAGCCCCAGCATTTT.

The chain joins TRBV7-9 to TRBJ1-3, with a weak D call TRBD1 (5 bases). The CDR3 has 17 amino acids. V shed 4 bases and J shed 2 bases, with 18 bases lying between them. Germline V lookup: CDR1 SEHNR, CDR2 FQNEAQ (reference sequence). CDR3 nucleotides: TGTGCCAGCAGCTCCCCGGGCCAGGGCGAAGCTGGAAACACCATATATTTT. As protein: CASSSPGQGEAGNTIYF.

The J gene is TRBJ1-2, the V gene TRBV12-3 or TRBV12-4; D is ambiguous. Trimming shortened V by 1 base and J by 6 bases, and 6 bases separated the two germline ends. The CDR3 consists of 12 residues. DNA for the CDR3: TGTGCCAGCAGTTTAGGGCAGAATGGCTACACCTTC. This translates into CASSLGQNGYTF.

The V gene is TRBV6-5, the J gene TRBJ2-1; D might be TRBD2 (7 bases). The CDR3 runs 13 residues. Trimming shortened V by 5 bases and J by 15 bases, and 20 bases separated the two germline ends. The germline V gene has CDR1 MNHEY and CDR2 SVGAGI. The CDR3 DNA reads TGTGCCAGCAGTAATCCTCTCGGAGGGGGGGTGTTCTTC. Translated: CASSNPLGGGVFF.

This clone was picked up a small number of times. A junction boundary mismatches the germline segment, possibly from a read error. CDR3 DNA: TGTGCTAGCAGCTTAGAATCCGGGAGCGGCCTCCTCCACGAGCAGTACTTC. Residues: CASSLESGSGLLHEQYF. The rearrangement links TRBV7-7 to TRBJ2-7, with D perhaps TRBD2 (6 bases). The germline V gene has CDR1 SSHAT and CDR2 FNYEAQ (reference sequence). This CDR3 comprises 17 residues.

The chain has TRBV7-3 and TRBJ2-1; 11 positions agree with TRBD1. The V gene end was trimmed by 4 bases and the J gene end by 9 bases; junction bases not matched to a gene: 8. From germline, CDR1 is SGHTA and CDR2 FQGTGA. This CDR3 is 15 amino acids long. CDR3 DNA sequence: TGTGCCAGCAGCTCGACCGGGACAGGGGGTGGTGAGCAGTTCTTC. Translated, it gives CASSSTGTGGGEQFF.

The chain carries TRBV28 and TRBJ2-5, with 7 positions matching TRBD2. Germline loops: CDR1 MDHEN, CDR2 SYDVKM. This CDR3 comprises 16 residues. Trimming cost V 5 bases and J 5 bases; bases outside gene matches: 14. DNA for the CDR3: TGTGCCAGCAGTCCCGCAGGCGGGAGCCTATGGGAGACCCAGTACTTC. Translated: CASSPAGGSLWETQYF.

This chain's CDR3 is CSVVRSTEAFF. For the CDR3, the DNA is TGCAGCGTTGTTAGGAGCACTGAAGCTTTCTTT. This sequence joins TRBV29-1 and TRBJ1-1; D remains unclear. The CDR3 covers 11 residues. From germline, CDR1 is SQVTM and CDR2 ANQGSEA. With 4 bases removed from V and 4 bases from J, the gap between germline ends came to 7 bases.